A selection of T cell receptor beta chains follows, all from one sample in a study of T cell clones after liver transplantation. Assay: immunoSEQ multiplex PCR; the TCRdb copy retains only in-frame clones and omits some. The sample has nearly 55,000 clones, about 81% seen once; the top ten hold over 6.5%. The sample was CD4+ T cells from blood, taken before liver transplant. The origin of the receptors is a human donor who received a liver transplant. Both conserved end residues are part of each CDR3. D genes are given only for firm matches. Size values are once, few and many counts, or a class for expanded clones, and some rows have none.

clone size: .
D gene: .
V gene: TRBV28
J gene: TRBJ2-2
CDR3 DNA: TGTGCCAGCAGCCTTGGACCAAACACCGGGGAGCTGTTTTTT
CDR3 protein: CASSLGPNTGELFF

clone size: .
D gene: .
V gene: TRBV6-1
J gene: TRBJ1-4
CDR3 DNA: TGTGCCAGCAGTGAAGGCGGGGGGCAGAAAGAAAAACTGTTTTTT
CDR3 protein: CASSEGGGQKEKLFF

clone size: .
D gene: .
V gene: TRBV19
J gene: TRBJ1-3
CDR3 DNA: TGTGCCAGTAGTATCAGGGCCACCTCTGGAAACACCATATATTTT
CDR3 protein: CASSIRATSGNTIYF

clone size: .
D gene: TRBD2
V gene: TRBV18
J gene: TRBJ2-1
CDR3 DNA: TGTGCCAGCTCACCATCTAGCGGGAGCTACAATGAGCAGTTCTTC
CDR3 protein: CASSPSSGSYNEQFF

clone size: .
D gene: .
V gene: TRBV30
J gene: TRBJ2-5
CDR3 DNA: TGTGCCTGGAGTCCTGAACGTCACTTCAGAACTCAAGAGACCCAGTACTTC
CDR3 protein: CAWSPERHFRTQETQYF

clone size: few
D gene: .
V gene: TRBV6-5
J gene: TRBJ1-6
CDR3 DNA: TGTGCCAGCAGTTACTCGATGGGGTTGACACCCCTCCACTTT
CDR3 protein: CASSYSMGLTPLHF

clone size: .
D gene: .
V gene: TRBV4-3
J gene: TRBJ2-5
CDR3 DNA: TGCGCCAGCAGCCAAGGGATCGGTAACAGCGGCCAAGAGACCCAGTACTTC
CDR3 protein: CASSQGIGNSGQETQYF

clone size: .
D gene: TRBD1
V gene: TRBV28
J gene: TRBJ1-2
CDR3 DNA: TGTGCCAGCCTTGGGGGGGGACAGGACATTTATGGCTACACCTTC
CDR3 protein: CASLGGGQDIYGYTF

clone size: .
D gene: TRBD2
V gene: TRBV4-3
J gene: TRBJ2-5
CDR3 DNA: TGCGCCAGCAGCCCGGGGACTAGCGGGAGGGGGGGAGAGACCCAGTACTTC
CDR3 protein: CASSPGTSGRGGETQYF

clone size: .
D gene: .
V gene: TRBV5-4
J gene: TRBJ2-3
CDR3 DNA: TGTGCCAGCTCGCCCCGAGTGGGGCCCCCCGTGACGCAGTATTTT
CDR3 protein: CASSPRVGPPVTQYF

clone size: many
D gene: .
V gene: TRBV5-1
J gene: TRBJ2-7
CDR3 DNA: TGCGCCAGCAGCTTGGCCCTAGGAGACTACGAGCAGTACTTC
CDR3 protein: CASSLALGDYEQYF

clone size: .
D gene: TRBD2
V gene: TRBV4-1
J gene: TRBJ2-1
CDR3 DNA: TGCGCCAGCAGCCAAGGAATCTTAGGACTAGCGGGACCTGAGCAGTTCTTC
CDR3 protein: CASSQGILGLAGPEQFF

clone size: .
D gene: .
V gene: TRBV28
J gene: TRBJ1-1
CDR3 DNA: TGTGCCAGCAGTTTACTCGGGGGAACTGCAGCTTTCTTT
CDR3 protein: CASSLLGGTAAFF

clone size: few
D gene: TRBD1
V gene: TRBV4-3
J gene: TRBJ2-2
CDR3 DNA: TGCGCCAGCAGCCAAGGGATTAGGACAGGGCAAGTCGCCGGGGAGCTGTTTTTT
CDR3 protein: CASSQGIRTGQVAGELFF

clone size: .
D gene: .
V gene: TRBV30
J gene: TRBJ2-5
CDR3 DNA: TGTGCCTGGAGTCTACAAGAGACCCAGTACTTC
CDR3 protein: CAWSLQETQYF

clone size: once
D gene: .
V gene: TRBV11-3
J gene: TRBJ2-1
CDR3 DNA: TGTGCCAGCAGCTTAGGGCCTTACAATGAGCAGTTCTTC
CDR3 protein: CASSLGPYNEQFF

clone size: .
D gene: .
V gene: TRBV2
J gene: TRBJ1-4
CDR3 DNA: TGTGCCAGCAGTGAAAACGGGGCGAGGAATGAAAAACTGTTTTTT
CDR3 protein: CASSENGARNEKLFF

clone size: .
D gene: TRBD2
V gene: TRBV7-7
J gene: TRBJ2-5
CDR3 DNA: TGTGCTAGCAGCAACAGTTTTAGAGCGGGAGGGATGGAGACCCAGTACTTC
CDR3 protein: CASSNSFRAGGMETQYF

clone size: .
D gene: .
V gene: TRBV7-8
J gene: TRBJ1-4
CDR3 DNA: TGTGCCAGCAGCTTATCCCGGTTCCCTAATGAAAAACTGTTTTTT
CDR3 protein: CASSLSRFPNEKLFF

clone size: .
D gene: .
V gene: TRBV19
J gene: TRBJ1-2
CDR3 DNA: TGTGCCAGTAGTATTGCAGGGATTAACTATGGCTACACCTTC
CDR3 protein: CASSIAGINYGYTF

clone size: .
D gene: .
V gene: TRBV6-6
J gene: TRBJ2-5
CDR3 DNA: TGTGCCAGCATTGGAGGATCTAACGCAGAGACCCAGTACTTC
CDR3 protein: CASIGGSNAETQYF

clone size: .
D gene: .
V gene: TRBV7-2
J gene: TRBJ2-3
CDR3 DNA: TGTGCCAGCCAACGGGGGCCAGGCACAGATACGCAGTATTTT
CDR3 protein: CASQRGPGTDTQYF

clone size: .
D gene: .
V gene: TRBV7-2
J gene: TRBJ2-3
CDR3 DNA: TGTGCCAGCAGCTTAGCGGGGGGCCGCACAGATACGCAGTATTTT
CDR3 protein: CASSLAGGRTDTQYF

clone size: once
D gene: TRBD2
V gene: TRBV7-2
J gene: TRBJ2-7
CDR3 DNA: TGTGCCAGCAGCTTTACTAGCGGGAGTCCCGAGCAGTACTTC
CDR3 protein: CASSFTSGSPEQYF

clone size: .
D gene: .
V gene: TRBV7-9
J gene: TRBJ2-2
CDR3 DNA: TGTGCCAGCAGCTCGCAGCGGGTCCGTCGCGGGGAGCTGTTTTTT
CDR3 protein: CASSSQRVRRGELFF